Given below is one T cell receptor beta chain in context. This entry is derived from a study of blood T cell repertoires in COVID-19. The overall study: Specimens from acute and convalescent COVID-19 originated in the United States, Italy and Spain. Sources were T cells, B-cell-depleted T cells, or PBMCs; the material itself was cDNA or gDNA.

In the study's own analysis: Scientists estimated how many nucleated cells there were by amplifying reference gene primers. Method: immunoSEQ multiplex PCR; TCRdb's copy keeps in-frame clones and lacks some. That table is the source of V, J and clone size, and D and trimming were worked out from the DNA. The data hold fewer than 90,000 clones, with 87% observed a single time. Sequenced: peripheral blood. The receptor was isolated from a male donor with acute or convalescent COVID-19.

CDR3 protein: CASSQYQILTDTQYF. CDR3 DNA: TGTGCCAGCAGCCAATACCAGATTCTCACAGATACGCAGTATTTT. The chain combines TRBV14 with TRBJ2-3, with D uncertain. The germline CDR1 and CDR2 sequences are SGHDN and FVKESK. Trimming left V 2 bases short and J 2 bases short, with 11 bases between. The CDR3 is made up of 15 amino acids.